This paragraph reports one TCR beta chain. These data are taken from a study of blood T cell repertoires in COVID-19. Study overall: Samples taken during acute and convalescent COVID-19 were collected in the United States, Italy and Spain. PBMCs, B-cell-depleted T cells, or T cells were the source of the cDNA or gDNA that made up the material.

Authors' data handling: Counts of nucleated cells, estimated from reference gene primer amplification, were obtained. Profiling relied on immunoSEQ multiplex PCR, and the TCRdb table lists in-frame clones only, not all of them. V, J and clone size reflect that table, while D and trimming were determined from the DNA. The repertoire has about 50,000 clones, 90% to 95% of them found once; the top ten carry less than 10%. The V end lost 1 base, the J end lost 5 bases, and 15 bases lay between the germline ends. The CDR3 runs 15 residues. Germline assignment: CDR1 LGHDT and CDR2 YNNKEL (reference sequence).

The V gene is TRBV3-1 (or the pseudogene TRBV3-2), the J gene TRBJ2-7; a possible D gene is TRBD2 (6 bases). The sample consisted of peripheral blood. The sequence was obtained from a woman older than 75 with acute or convalescent COVID-19. CDR3: CASSQVLEGVDEQYF. In DNA form, the CDR3 reads TGTGCCAGCAGCCAAGTATTGGAGGGAGTGGACGAGCAGTACTTC.